Following are 28 T cell receptor beta chains from one sample sequenced in a study of shared clonotypes between healthy human individuals. The data were produced by immunoSEQ multiplex PCR, yet TCRdb's version contains in-frame clones alone and is incomplete. The sample consists of about 680,000 clones, around four fifths of them appearing once. The sample comprised memory CD4+ T cells sorted from blood. Subset noted: CD45RA-negative fraction. These receptors were obtained from a woman under 40 in good health.

This clone was seen more than once but under ten times. The gene calls are TRBV4-1 and TRBJ2-7; no firm D call. CDR1 is MGHRA, CDR2 YSYEKL, per germline. V dropped 6 bases and J dropped 4 bases, with 13 bases sitting between them. The CDR3 is 13 residues long. CDR3 region: CASSEYVSYEQYF. The CDR3 DNA is TGCGCCAGCAGTGAGTATGTATCTTACGAGCAGTACTTC.

The V and J genes are TRBV19 and TRBJ2-1, with 12 bases aligning to TRBD2. The ends lost 9 bases at V and 0 bases at J; junction bases unmatched: 9. The germline V gene encodes CDR1 LNHDA and CDR2 SQIVND (reference sequence). The CDR3 is made up of 17 amino acids. CDR3 DNA sequence: TGTGCCAGCAGACTAGCGGGAGTTGTGTCCTCCTACAATGAGCAGTTCTTC. Its translation is CASRLAGVVSSYNEQFF.

This clone was seen once. J is TRBJ1-2 and V is TRBV28, with D perhaps matching TRBD1 (5 bases). The germline V gene encodes CDR1 MDHEN and CDR2 SYDVKM. The V end was cut by 5 bases, the J end by 7 bases, with 14 bases between. The CDR3 consists of 13 residues. Here the CDR3 reads CASSLPGTVGYTF. In DNA, the CDR3 is TGTGCCAGCAGTCTACCCGGGACCGTTGGCTACACCTTC.

The chain links TRBV5-1 to TRBJ2-2; TRBD1 aligns across 7 bases. V was pared by 4 bases and J by 6 bases, with 3 bases of the junction left unmatched. Germline-derived CDR1 and CDR2 are SGHRS and YFSETQ. The CDR3 consists of 13 residues. The CDR3 DNA follows: TGCGCCAGCAGCAGACAGGGTCCCGGGGAGCTGTTTTTT. Its translation is CASSRQGPGELFF.

The rearrangement uses TRBV11-3 and TRBJ2-1; 8 bases agree with TRBD2. With 1 base clipped from V and 10 bases from J, the junction kept 9 bases outside the gene matches. This CDR3 spans 15 amino acids. The germline gives CDR1 SGHNT, CDR2 YENEEA. CDR3 bases: TGTGCCAGCAGCTTAGTCGGCCTAGCGGGCGCCGAGCAGTTCTTC. Amino acids: CASSLVGLAGAEQFF.

The chain is built from TRBV19 and TRBJ2-1, with TRBD1 matching 11 bases. J lost 15 bases, V lost 6 bases, and 10 bases had no gene match. Germline V CDR1 and CDR2: LNHDA, SQIVND (reference sequence). CDR3 length: 13 residues. This CDR3 is CASRDRGTGGRFF. The CDR3 nucleotides are TGTGCCAGTAGGGACCGGGGGACAGGGGGTCGGTTCTTC.

V usage is TRBV5-1 and J usage is TRBJ2-3; TRBD2 matches at 14 bases. Germline CDR1 is SGHRS and CDR2 is YFSETQ. The CDR3 extends over 16 amino acids. Trimming at V came to 4 bases and at J to 4 bases, leaving 5 bases not matched to a gene. The chain's CDR3 is CASSQGTSGSSDTQYF. The CDR3 nucleotides read TGCGCCAGCAGCCAGGGGACTAGCGGGAGCTCAGATACGCAGTATTTT.

The chain uses TRBV28 and TRBJ2-7, with D perhaps matching TRBD2 (6 bases). CDR3 length: 12 amino acids. Germline V lookup: CDR1 MDHEN, CDR2 SYDVKM. Trimming stripped 10 bases from V and 2 bases from J, with 12 bases between. The CDR3 region has the DNA TGTGCCACCTGGGACTCGGCCTACGAGCAGTACTTC. It codes for CATWDSAYEQYF.

This clone was detected a few times. This chain links TRBV28 with TRBJ2-1, with 9 positions matching TRBD2. CDR1 MDHEN and CDR2 SYDVKM come from the germline V gene. J gave up 3 bases and V 7 bases, and 13 bases lay outside the gene matches. The CDR3 totals 17 residues. CDR3 sequence: CASTRRGVLAGYNEQFF. CDR3 nucleotides: TGTGCCAGCACCCGACGGGGTGTACTAGCGGGCTACAATGAGCAGTTCTTC.

This chain joins TRBV4-1 and TRBJ1-2; 11 nucleotides align to TRBD1. V trimming: 6 bases; J trimming: 3 bases; junction bases outside the gene matches: 6. The CDR3 consists of 15 residues. Looked up from germline, CDR1 is MGHRA and CDR2 is YSYEKL. CDR3 coding DNA: TGCGCCAGCAGGCGGACAGGGGGCAGGGACTATGGCTACACCTTC. Its protein product is CASRRTGGRDYGYTF.

At least ten counts were recorded for this clone. The V gene is TRBV19, the J gene TRBJ2-7; D is undetermined. The CDR3 sequence is 12 residues long. Trimming cost V 5 bases and J 9 bases, with 14 bases left between them. From germline, CDR1 is LNHDA and CDR2 SQIVND (reference sequence). CDR3 sequence reads: CASSAMVGWQYF. In DNA form, the CDR3 reads TGTGCCAGTAGTGCCATGGTGGGTTGGCAGTACTTC.

Points on this clone: Other DNA sequences from this sample encode an identical CDR3 as well. This chain connects TRBV28 to TRBJ1-1; tentative D call: TRBD1 (6 bases). Deletions cut 2 bases from V and 4 bases from J, with 11 bases between. This CDR3 is built from 14 residues. Germline CDR1 is MDHEN and CDR2 is SYDVKM. DNA for the CDR3: TGTGCCAGCAGTTTACGACAGGTAGGCACTGAAGCTTTCTTT. It codes for CASSLRQVGTEAFF.

Comment on this clone: A much larger clone lies one base from this, so it may be a read error. Other nucleotide sequences from this sample produce the same CDR3. This sequence joins TRBV5-1 and TRBJ1-3; D remains ambiguous. V lost 0 bases and J 0 bases, leaving 7 bases between the germline ends. Germline-derived CDR1 and CDR2 are SGHRS and YFSETQ. This CDR3 spans 15 amino acids. CDR3 coding DNA: TGCGCCAGCAGCTTGGACGTGAACTCTGGAAACACCATATATTTT. It codes for CASSLDVNSGNTIYF.

CDR3 DNA sequence: TGCGCCAGCAGCGCGGAAGTAACGAGGGGAACTAATGAAAAACTGTTTTTT. Protein product: CASSAEVTRGTNEKLFF. The chain has TRBV5-1 and TRBJ1-4; possible D gene TRBD1, 5 bases. This CDR3 is 17 amino acids long. The germline V gene encodes CDR1 SGHRS and CDR2 YFSETQ. Trimming cost V 4 bases and J 1 base, with 17 bases left between them. The entire variable domain, with the rest obtained from reference TRBV5-1 and TRBJ1-4, is as follows: KAGVTQTPRYLIKTRGQQVTLSCSPISGHRSVSWYQQTPGQGLQFLFEYFSETQRNKGNFPGRFSGRQFSNSRSEMNVSTLELGDSALYLCASSAEVTRGTNEKLFFGSGTQLSVL.

The gene calls are TRBV28 and TRBJ2-3; 9 positions match TRBD2. Trimming cost V 7 bases and J 2 bases; bases outside gene matches: 7. The CDR3 is 15 residues long. Germline V gene lookup returns CDR1 MDHEN and CDR2 SYDVKM. CDR3 sequence (DNA): TGTGCCAGCACCGAAGGACTAGCGAACACAGATACGCAGTATTTT. Translation gives CASTEGLANTDTQYF.

As concerns this clone: The same CDR3 is also encoded by other DNA sequences in this sample. The chain combines TRBV7-9 with TRBJ2-6; D gene uncertain. Germline V gene lookup returns CDR1 SEHNR and CDR2 FQNEAQ (reference sequence). The CDR3 sequence is 15 residues long. V shed 1 base and J shed 0 bases, with 4 bases lying between them. The CDR3 sequence is CASSLGISGANVLTF. The CDR3 coding sequence is TGTGCCAGCAGCTTAGGTATCTCTGGGGCCAACGTCCTGACTTTC.

J is TRBJ2-7 and V is TRBV6-4, with a tentative D call TRBD1 (5 bases). The CDR3 is 15 amino acids. V lost 6 bases and J 3 bases, leaving 18 bases between the germline ends. CDR1 MRHNA and CDR2 SNTAGT come from the germline V gene. The CDR3 DNA reads as TGTGCCAGCAGGCCGCCGACAGTGCCATTCTACGAGCAGTACTTC. Its protein product is CASRPPTVPFYEQYF.

A single count supports this clone. The rearrangement uses TRBV7-2 and TRBJ2-7; 8 positions match TRBD2. Trimming removed 5 bases from V and 3 bases from J; junction bases left unmatched: 9. The germline V gene has CDR1 SGHTA and CDR2 FQGNSA. The CDR3 sequence is 15 residues long. The CDR3 DNA sequence: TGTGCCAGCAGCCCAGCCTCCGGGACTAGCTACGAGCAGTACTTC. This encodes CASSPASGTSYEQYF.

This clone was seen only a few times. V is TRBV6-5 and J is TRBJ1-2; D unclear. The germline gives CDR1 MNHEY, CDR2 SVGAGI. Deletions cut 7 bases from V and 8 bases from J, with 20 bases between. This CDR3 region has 14 residues. The CDR3 region is CASTIMPRVGGYTF. DNA of the CDR3: TGTGCCAGCACCATTATGCCGAGGGTCGGGGGCTACACCTTC.

The rearrangement joins TRBV30 to TRBJ1-1, with TRBD1 identical over 7 bases. The germline CDR1 and CDR2 sequences are GTSNPN and SVGIG (reference sequence). CDR3 size: 13 residues. Trimming at V came to 2 bases and at J to 4 bases, leaving 4 bases not matched to a gene. The CDR3 region has the DNA TGTGCCTGGAGTCCGACAGGGAGCACTGAAGCTTTCTTT. Translated: CAWSPTGSTEAFF. Based on the CDR3 plus reference TRBV30 and TRBJ1-1, the full variable domain is SQTIHQWPATLVQPVGSPLSLECTVEGTSNPNLYWYRQAAGRGLQLLFYSVGIGQISSEVPQNLSASRPQDRQFILSSKKLLLSDSGFYLCAWSPTGSTEAFFGQGTRLTVV.

The chain is built from TRBV11-2 and TRBJ2-3, with TRBD2 matching over 8 bases. V lost 2 bases to trimming and J lost 5 bases; unmatched junction nucleotides: 9. Germline V gene sequence: CDR1 SGHAT, CDR2 FQNNGV. The CDR3 is made up of 16 amino acids. The CDR3 region is CASSLQGAGAEDTQYF. DNA for the CDR3: TGTGCCAGCAGCTTACAGGGAGCGGGAGCAGAAGATACGCAGTATTTT.

The V and J genes are TRBV7-9 and TRBJ2-1, with D possibly being TRBD1 (5 bases). V was trimmed by 5 bases and J by 5 bases, leaving 16 bases between them. CDR3 length: 15 amino acids. The germline V gene encodes CDR1 SEHNR and CDR2 FQNEAQ (reference sequence). CDR3 protein: CASSLLRTSNNEQFF. The DNA of the CDR3 is TGTGCCAGCAGCCTACTGAGGACAAGTAACAATGAGCAGTTCTTC.

This clone was seen more than once but under ten times. The rearrangement links TRBV7-2 to TRBJ1-1; D remains ambiguous. The V and J ends lost 5 bases and 5 bases respectively, with 9 bases between them. Germline V gene sequence: CDR1 SGHTA, CDR2 FQGNSA. The CDR3 totals 12 residues. CDR3 bases: TGTGCCAGCAGCCGGGAAGGGACTGAAGCTTTCTTT. Its protein product is CASSREGTEAFF.

Only one count was recorded for this clone. The CDR3 region has the DNA TGTGCCAGCAGTTTACTTGGGAACGGAGTCACTGAAGCTTTCTTT. This translates into CASSLLGNGVTEAFF. This chain links TRBV27 with TRBJ1-1; no firm D call. Trimming removed 2 bases at V and 4 bases at J, with 14 bases between. This CDR3 contains 15 residues. Germline CDR1 is MNHEY and CDR2 is SMNVEV (reference sequence).

Only one count was recorded for this clone. This chain connects TRBV15 to TRBJ2-7; tentatively, D is TRBD2 (5 bases). Per germline, CDR1 LNHNV and CDR2 YYDKDF (reference sequence). V dropped 0 bases and J dropped 1 base, with 10 bases sitting between them. The CDR3 loop spans 15 amino acids. The CDR3 protein is CATSREDGKSYEQYF. CDR3 DNA sequence: TGTGCCACCAGCAGAGAGGACGGGAAGTCCTACGAGCAGTACTTC.

The chain employs TRBV6-1 and TRBJ1-6; the D is unclear. The CDR3 has 13 residues. Per germline, CDR1 MNHNS and CDR2 SASEGT. V lost 3 bases and J 7 bases, leaving 7 bases between the germline ends. The DNA of the CDR3 is TGTGCCAGCAGTGAGGGGTCCAATTCACCCCTCCACTTT. This gives the protein CASSEGSNSPLHF.

In this sample, this clone turned up once. The chain is built from TRBV18 and TRBJ2-5; D remains ambiguous. The CDR3 covers 14 residues. V gave up 2 bases and J gave up 2 bases, with 9 bases separating them. The germline V gene encodes CDR1 KGHSH and CDR2 LQKENI. The DNA for the CDR3 is TGTGCCAGCTCACCATCCGCAGAACAAGAGACCCAGTACTTC. It yields the protein CASSPSAEQETQYF. The full variable domain, in which reference TRBV18 and TRBJ2-5 provide the parts outside the CDR3, is NAGVMQNPRHLVRRRGQEARLRCSPMKGHSHVYWYRQLPEEGLKFMVYLQKENIIDESGMPKERFSAEFPKEGPSILRIQQVVRGDSAAYFCASSPSAEQETQYFGPGTRLLVL.

The genes are TRBV6-5 and TRBJ2-5; 10 bases match TRBD1. Germline lookup yields CDR1 MNHEY and CDR2 SVGAGI. There are 14 residues in the CDR3. V was pared by 5 bases and J by 5 bases, with 5 bases of the junction left unmatched. In nucleotides, the CDR3 is TGTGCCAGCAGTATATCGGGACAGGGGGAGACCCAGTACTTC. Translated, it gives CASSISGQGETQYF.